The rows below give T cell receptor beta chains drawn from one sample of a study of T cell repertoires in ileal Crohn's disease. Generated by immunoSEQ multiplex PCR, the TCRdb table keeps only in-frame clones and is missing some. The data hold 2,700 or so clones, with around 79% observed a single time. The sequencing sample was made of ileal tissue. These receptors were obtained from an adult with Crohn's disease. Each CDR3 is given with its conserved first and last residue. D genes are given only for firm matches. Clone sizes are given selectively: once, few, many, or a class where the clone is expanded.

V gene: TRBV9
clone size: .
D gene: TRBD2
J gene: TRBJ2-3
CDR3 protein: CASSSAPGLAETDTQYF
CDR3 DNA: TGTGCCAGCAGCTCAGCCCCGGGACTAGCGGAGACAGATACGCAGTATTTT

V gene: TRBV6-1
clone size: few
D gene: .
J gene: TRBJ1-5
CDR3 protein: CASSGQGRISNQPQHF
CDR3 DNA: TGTGCCAGCAGTGGCCAGGGACGGATTAGCAATCAGCCCCAGCATTTT

V gene: TRBV4-1
clone size: .
D gene: .
J gene: TRBJ2-7
CDR3 protein: CASSQVGRSYEQYF
CDR3 DNA: TGCGCCAGCAGCCAAGTGGGACGAAGTTACGAGCAGTACTTC

V gene: TRBV5-4
clone size: .
D gene: TRBD2
J gene: TRBJ2-2
CDR3 protein: CASSLGGGSRTGELFF
CDR3 DNA: TGTGCCAGCAGCTTGGGGGGAGGGTCTCGCACCGGGGAGCTGTTTTTT

V gene: TRBV11-2
clone size: .
D gene: TRBD1
J gene: TRBJ1-2
CDR3 protein: CASSLDWTGGNYGYTF
CDR3 DNA: TGTGCCAGCAGCTTAGACTGGACAGGGGGTAACTATGGCTACACCTTC

V gene: TRBV7-6
clone size: few
D gene: .
J gene: TRBJ1-1
CDR3 protein: CASSLYTTEAFF
CDR3 DNA: TGTGCCAGCAGCTTGTACACAACTGAAGCTTTCTTT

V gene: TRBV7-2
clone size: .
D gene: TRBD2
J gene: TRBJ2-7
CDR3 protein: CASSLTGTSGGPPYEQYF
CDR3 DNA: TGTGCCAGCAGCTTAACGGGGACTAGCGGGGGGCCCCCCTACGAGCAGTACTTC

V gene: TRBV9
clone size: .
D gene: TRBD1
J gene: TRBJ1-2
CDR3 protein: CASSDLTGGTDGYTF
CDR3 DNA: TGTGCCAGCAGCGACCTTACAGGGGGCACGGATGGCTACACCTTC

V gene: TRBV20-1
clone size: .
D gene: .
J gene: TRBJ2-7
CDR3 protein: CSARAGYEQYF
CDR3 DNA: TGCAGTGCTAGAGCTGGATACGAGCAGTACTTC

V gene: TRBV11-3
clone size: .
D gene: .
J gene: TRBJ2-2
CDR3 protein: CASSPSTDTGELFF
CDR3 DNA: TGTGCCAGCAGCCCGAGCACGGACACCGGGGAGCTGTTTTTT

V gene: TRBV2
clone size: .
D gene: .
J gene: TRBJ2-5
CDR3 protein: CASSKGTAETQYF
CDR3 DNA: TGTGCCAGCAGTAAGGGAACAGCAGAGACCCAGTACTTC

V gene: TRBV2
clone size: once
D gene: .
J gene: TRBJ2-7
CDR3 protein: CASRLQGPNYEQYF
CDR3 DNA: TGTGCCAGCAGACTACAGGGTCCGAACTACGAGCAGTACTTC

V gene: TRBV7-9
clone size: .
D gene: .
J gene: TRBJ1-2
CDR3 protein: CASSLEYRTNYGYTF
CDR3 DNA: TGTGCCAGCAGCTTAGAGTACAGAACAAACTATGGCTACACCTTC

V gene: TRBV10-2
clone size: .
D gene: .
J gene: TRBJ2-2
CDR3 protein: CASSDEWGTGELFF
CDR3 DNA: TGCGCCAGCAGTGATGAGTGGGGGACCGGGGAGCTGTTTTTT

V gene: TRBV30
clone size: once
D gene: .
J gene: TRBJ2-5
CDR3 protein: CAWSVSGETQYF
CDR3 DNA: TGTGCCTGGAGTGTATCCGGGGAGACCCAGTACTTC

V gene: TRBV13
clone size: .
D gene: .
J gene: TRBJ1-2
CDR3 protein: CASSLGQSYGYTF
CDR3 DNA: TGTGCCAGCAGCTTAGGGCAGAGCTATGGCTACACCTTC

V gene: TRBV6-4
clone size: .
D gene: TRBD1
J gene: TRBJ2-2
CDR3 protein: CASSPDRAAGELFF
CDR3 DNA: TGTGCCAGCAGCCCCGACAGGGCGGCCGGGGAGCTGTTTTTT

V gene: TRBV7-8
clone size: .
D gene: TRBD1
J gene: TRBJ1-4
CDR3 protein: CASSSRDRANEKLFF
CDR3 DNA: TGTGCCAGCAGCTCCCGGGACAGGGCTAATGAAAAACTGTTTTTT

V gene: TRBV29-1
clone size: once
D gene: .
J gene: TRBJ1-1
CDR3 protein: CSVGDNKGAFF
CDR3 DNA: TGCAGCGTGGGTGACAATAAGGGTGCTTTCTTT

V gene: TRBV7-2
clone size: .
D gene: .
J gene: TRBJ2-1
CDR3 protein: CASSFEAYNEQFF
CDR3 DNA: TGTGCCAGCAGCTTTGAGGCCTACAATGAGCAGTTCTTC

V gene: TRBV13
clone size: .
D gene: .
J gene: TRBJ1-5
CDR3 protein: CASSLSRNQPQHF
CDR3 DNA: TGTGCCAGCAGCTTATCCAGGAATCAGCCCCAGCATTTT

V gene: TRBV9
clone size: .
D gene: .
J gene: TRBJ1-4
CDR3 protein: CASSVAEGRNEKLFF
CDR3 DNA: TGTGCCAGCAGCGTAGCGGAGGGTCGTAATGAAAAACTGTTTTTT

V gene: TRBV2
clone size: .
D gene: .
J gene: TRBJ1-2
CDR3 protein: CASSPQNNYGYTF
CDR3 DNA: TGTGCCAGCAGCCCACAGAATAACTATGGCTACACCTTC

V gene: TRBV30
clone size: .
D gene: TRBD1
J gene: TRBJ1-5
CDR3 protein: CAWSLTGGNQPQHF
CDR3 DNA: TGTGCCTGGAGTCTCACAGGGGGGAATCAGCCCCAGCATTTT

V gene: TRBV30
clone size: .
D gene: TRBD2
J gene: TRBJ2-7
CDR3 protein: CAWSVGSSGVSYEQYF
CDR3 DNA: TGTGCCTGGAGTGTAGGTTCTAGCGGGGTCTCCTACGAGCAGTACTTC

V gene: TRBV7-2
clone size: .
D gene: .
J gene: TRBJ2-2
CDR3 protein: CASSPQGTGELFF
CDR3 DNA: TGTGCCAGCAGCCCACAGGGAACCGGGGAGCTGTTTTTT

V gene: TRBV11-3
clone size: few
D gene: TRBD2
J gene: TRBJ2-1
CDR3 protein: CASSFGGARNEQFF
CDR3 DNA: TGTGCCAGCAGCTTCGGGGGGGCGAGGAATGAGCAGTTCTTC

V gene: TRBV5-1
clone size: .
D gene: .
J gene: TRBJ2-3
CDR3 protein: CASKLVGGTDTQYF
CDR3 DNA: TGCGCCAGCAAACTAGTGGGGGGAACAGATACGCAGTATTTT

V gene: TRBV28
clone size: .
D gene: TRBD1
J gene: TRBJ1-1
CDR3 protein: CASRGQGVGANTEAFF
CDR3 DNA: TGTGCCAGCAGGGGACAGGGTGTAGGCGCGAACACTGAAGCTTTCTTT

V gene: TRBV25-1
clone size: once
D gene: .
J gene: TRBJ1-1
CDR3 protein: CASRLQGTGTEAFF
CDR3 DNA: TGTGCCAGCCGACTGCAGGGAACGGGGACTGAAGCTTTCTTT

V gene: TRBV15
clone size: .
D gene: .
J gene: TRBJ2-1
CDR3 protein: CATSRDLSRRYNEQFF
CDR3 DNA: TGTGCCACCAGCAGAGATCTCAGCAGGAGATACAATGAGCAGTTCTTC

V gene: TRBV5-6
clone size: .
D gene: TRBD1
J gene: TRBJ2-4
CDR3 protein: CASSLVYGQGNIQYF
CDR3 DNA: TGTGCCAGCAGCTTGGTCTATGGACAGGGAAACATTCAGTACTTC

V gene: TRBV5-6
clone size: .
D gene: .
J gene: TRBJ2-7
CDR3 protein: CASSRAGIYEQYF
CDR3 DNA: TGTGCCAGCAGCCGTGCAGGTATCTACGAGCAGTACTTC

V gene: TRBV28
clone size: .
D gene: TRBD1
J gene: TRBJ1-2
CDR3 protein: CASSQTGVNGYTF
CDR3 DNA: TGTGCCAGCAGCCAAACAGGGGTGAATGGCTACACCTTC

V gene: TRBV11-2
clone size: once
D gene: .
J gene: TRBJ2-5
CDR3 protein: CASSLEGRVKGETQYF
CDR3 DNA: TGTGCCAGCAGCTTAGAGGGCAGGGTGAAGGGGGAGACCCAGTACTTC

V gene: TRBV19
clone size: .
D gene: .
J gene: TRBJ2-1
CDR3 protein: CASSIGGSDSYNEQFF
CDR3 DNA: TGTGCCAGTAGTATTGGTGGGAGCGATTCCTACAATGAGCAGTTCTTC

V gene: TRBV19
clone size: .
D gene: TRBD1
J gene: TRBJ1-1
CDR3 protein: CATADRGTEAFF
CDR3 DNA: TGTGCCACCGCGGACAGGGGGACTGAAGCTTTCTTT

V gene: TRBV6-5
clone size: .
D gene: .
J gene: TRBJ1-2
CDR3 protein: CASKAGVYLSYTF
CDR3 DNA: TGTGCCAGCAAGGCAGGGGTCTACTTGAGCTACACCTTC

V gene: TRBV9
clone size: .
D gene: .
J gene: TRBJ2-6
CDR3 protein: CASSVGPGANVLTF
CDR3 DNA: TGTGCCAGCAGCGTAGGTCCTGGGGCCAACGTCCTGACTTTC

V gene: TRBV29-1
clone size: .
D gene: .
J gene: TRBJ1-2
CDR3 protein: CSVVASNYGYTF
CDR3 DNA: TGCAGCGTTGTTGCTTCGAACTATGGCTACACCTTC

V gene: TRBV4-3
clone size: .
D gene: .
J gene: TRBJ2-1
CDR3 protein: CASSQDKGRSWDEQFF
CDR3 DNA: TGCGCCAGCAGCCAAGACAAGGGCCGCTCATGGGATGAGCAGTTCTTC

V gene: TRBV20-1
clone size: .
D gene: .
J gene: TRBJ2-1
CDR3 protein: CSARGGGPQFF
CDR3 DNA: TGCAGTGCTAGGGGGGGCGGGCCGCAGTTCTTC

V gene: TRBV5-4
clone size: .
D gene: .
J gene: TRBJ2-5
CDR3 protein: CASSPGLVWGRETQYF
CDR3 DNA: TGTGCCAGCAGCCCGGGTCTCGTATGGGGCCGGGAGACCCAGTACTTC

V gene: TRBV10-3
clone size: .
D gene: .
J gene: TRBJ2-7
CDR3 protein: CAISESTGTGSYEQYF
CDR3 DNA: TGTGCCATCAGTGAGTCAACCGGGACGGGCTCCTACGAGCAGTACTTC

V gene: TRBV7-6
clone size: .
D gene: TRBD2
J gene: TRBJ2-7
CDR3 protein: CASSLGRGGIYEQYF
CDR3 DNA: TGTGCCAGCAGCTTAGGGCGGGGGGGCATCTACGAGCAGTACTTC

V gene: TRBV27
clone size: .
D gene: TRBD1
J gene: TRBJ1-1
CDR3 protein: CASSLYQGAAEAFF
CDR3 DNA: TGTGCCAGCAGTTTATATCAGGGGGCCGCTGAAGCTTTCTTT

V gene: TRBV7-2
clone size: .
D gene: .
J gene: TRBJ1-2
CDR3 protein: CASSQDYGYTF
CDR3 DNA: TGTGCCAGCAGCCAAGACTATGGCTACACCTTC

V gene: TRBV19
clone size: .
D gene: TRBD2
J gene: TRBJ2-7
CDR3 protein: CASSMRGAGTLSYEQYF
CDR3 DNA: TGTGCCAGTAGTATGCGGGGGGCAGGGACCTTGTCCTACGAGCAGTACTTC

V gene: TRBV7-2
clone size: few
D gene: .
J gene: TRBJ1-6
CDR3 protein: CASSLERAGSYNSPLHF
CDR3 DNA: TGTGCCAGCAGCTTAGAAAGGGCAGGCTCCTATAATTCACCCCTCCACTTT

V gene: TRBV5-3
clone size: few
D gene: .
J gene: TRBJ1-1
CDR3 protein: CASSLYTTEAFF
CDR3 DNA: TGTGCCAGCAGCTTGTACACAACTGAAGCTTTCTTT

V gene: TRBV30
clone size: .
D gene: TRBD1
J gene: TRBJ2-1
CDR3 protein: CAWRPSGQGFYNEQFF
CDR3 DNA: TGTGCCTGGAGGCCCAGCGGACAGGGCTTCTACAATGAGCAGTTCTTC

V gene: TRBV7-2
clone size: .
D gene: TRBD1
J gene: TRBJ2-2
CDR3 protein: CASSFTLLGQGAGGELFF
CDR3 DNA: TGTGCCAGCAGCTTTACCCTACTAGGACAGGGGGCGGGCGGGGAGCTGTTTTTT